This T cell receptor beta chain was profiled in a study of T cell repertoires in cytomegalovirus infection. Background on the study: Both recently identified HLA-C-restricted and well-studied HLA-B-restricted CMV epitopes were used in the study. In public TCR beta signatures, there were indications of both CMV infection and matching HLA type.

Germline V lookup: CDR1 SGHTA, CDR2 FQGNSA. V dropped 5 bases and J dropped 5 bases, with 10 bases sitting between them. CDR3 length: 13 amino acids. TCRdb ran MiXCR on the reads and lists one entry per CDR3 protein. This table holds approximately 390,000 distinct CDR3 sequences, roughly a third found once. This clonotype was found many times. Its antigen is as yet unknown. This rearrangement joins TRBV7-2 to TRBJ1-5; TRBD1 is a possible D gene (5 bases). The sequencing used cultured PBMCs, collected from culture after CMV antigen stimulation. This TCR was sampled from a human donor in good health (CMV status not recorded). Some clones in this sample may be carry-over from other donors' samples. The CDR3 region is CASSRREHQPQHF. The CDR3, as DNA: TGTGCCAGCAGCCGCAGGGAGCATCAGCCCCAGCATTTT.